This entry describes one TCR beta chain. The V gene's germline CDR1 is LGHNT and CDR2 FRNRAP. The CDR3 is 11 residues long. V gave up 1 base and J gave up 9 bases, with 4 bases separating them. The sample is drawn from a study of human T cells and chemical hapten exposure. One entry per CDR3 protein results from TCRdb running MiXCR on the RACE reads. The sample includes tens of thousands of distinct CDR3 sequences, approximately 9% of them seen just once. Documented time point: healthy volunteer bleed at 2 weeks. The template was total RNA from unfractionated whole blood. The receptor was derived from a female donor in good health. Some clones in this sample may be carry-over from other donors' samples. Sequencing was performed on whole blood. The chain combines TRBV12-5 with TRBJ2-1; D is uncertain. CDR3 loop: CASGLGPEQFF. DNA for the CDR3: TGTGCTAGTGGTTTGGGTCCTGAGCAGTTCTTC.